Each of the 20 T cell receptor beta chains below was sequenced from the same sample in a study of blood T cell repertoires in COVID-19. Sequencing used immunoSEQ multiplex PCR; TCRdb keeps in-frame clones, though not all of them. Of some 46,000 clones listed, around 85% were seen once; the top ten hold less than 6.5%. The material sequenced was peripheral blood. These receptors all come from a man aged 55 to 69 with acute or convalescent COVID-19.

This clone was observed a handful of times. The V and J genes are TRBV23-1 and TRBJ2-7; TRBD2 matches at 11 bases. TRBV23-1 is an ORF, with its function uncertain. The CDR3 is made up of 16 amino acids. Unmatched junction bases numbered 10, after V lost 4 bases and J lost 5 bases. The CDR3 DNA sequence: TGCGCCAGCAGTCCCCTGGAACTAGCGGGAGTTCACGAGCAGTACTTC. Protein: CASSPLELAGVHEQYF.

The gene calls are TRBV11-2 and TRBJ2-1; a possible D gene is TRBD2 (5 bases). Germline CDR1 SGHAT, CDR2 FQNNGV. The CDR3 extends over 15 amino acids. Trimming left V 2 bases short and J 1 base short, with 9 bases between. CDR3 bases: TGTGCCAGCAGCTTACAGTCGGGGTCCTACAATGAGCAGTTCTTC. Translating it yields CASSLQSGSYNEQFF.

The CDR3 reads CASSPQAGGPDYEQYF. The CDR3 DNA sequence: TGTGCCAGCAGCCCCCAGGCGGGAGGGCCTGACTACGAGCAGTACTTC. V and J are TRBV7-2 and TRBJ2-7; 9 bases are shared with TRBD2. CDR3 length: 16 residues. V was clipped by 5 bases and J by 3 bases; unmatched bases: 11. Germline loops: CDR1 SGHTA, CDR2 FQGNSA.

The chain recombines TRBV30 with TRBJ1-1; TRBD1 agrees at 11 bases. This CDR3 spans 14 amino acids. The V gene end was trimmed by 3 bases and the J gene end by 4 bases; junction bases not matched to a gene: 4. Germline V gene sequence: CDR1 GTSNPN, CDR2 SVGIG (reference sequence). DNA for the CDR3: TGTGCCTGGAGGGTGGACAGGGGGCCCACTGAAGCTTTCTTT. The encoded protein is CAWRVDRGPTEAFF.

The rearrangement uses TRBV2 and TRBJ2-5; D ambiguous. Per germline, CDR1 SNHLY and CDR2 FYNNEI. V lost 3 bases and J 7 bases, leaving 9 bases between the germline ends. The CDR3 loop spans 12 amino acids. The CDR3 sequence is CASSDRGGTQYF. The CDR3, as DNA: TGTGCCAGCAGTGACAGAGGCGGGACCCAGTACTTC.

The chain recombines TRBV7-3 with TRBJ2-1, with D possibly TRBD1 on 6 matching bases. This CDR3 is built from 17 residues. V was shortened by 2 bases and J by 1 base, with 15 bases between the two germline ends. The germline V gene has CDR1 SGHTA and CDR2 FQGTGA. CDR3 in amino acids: CASSLQATGISYNEQFF. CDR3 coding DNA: TGTGCCAGCAGCTTACAAGCTACAGGGATTTCCTACAATGAGCAGTTCTTC. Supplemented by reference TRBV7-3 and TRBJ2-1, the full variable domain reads GAGVSQTPSNKVTEKGKYVELRCDPISGHTALYWYRQSLGQGPEFLIYFQGTGAADDSGLPNDRFFAVRPEGSVSTLKIQRTERGDSAVYLCASSLQATGISYNEQFFGPGTRLTVL.

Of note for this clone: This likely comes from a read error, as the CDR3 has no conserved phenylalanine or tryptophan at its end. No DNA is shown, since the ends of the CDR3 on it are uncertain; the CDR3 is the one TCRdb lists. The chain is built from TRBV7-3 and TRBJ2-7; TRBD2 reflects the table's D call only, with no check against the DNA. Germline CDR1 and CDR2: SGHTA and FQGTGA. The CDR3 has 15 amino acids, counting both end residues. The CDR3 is CASSPGTSGRDLLLP.

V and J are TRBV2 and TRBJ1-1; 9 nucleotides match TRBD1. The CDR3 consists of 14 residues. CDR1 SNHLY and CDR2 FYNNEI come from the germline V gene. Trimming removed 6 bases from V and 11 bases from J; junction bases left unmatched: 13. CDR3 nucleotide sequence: TGTGCCAGCAGCTCATGGACAGGGGCTATGGGGGCTTTCTTT. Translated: CASSSWTGAMGAFF.

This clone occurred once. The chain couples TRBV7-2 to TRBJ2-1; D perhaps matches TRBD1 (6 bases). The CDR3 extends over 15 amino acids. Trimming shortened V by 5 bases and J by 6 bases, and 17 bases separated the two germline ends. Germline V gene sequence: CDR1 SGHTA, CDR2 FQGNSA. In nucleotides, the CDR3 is TGTGCCAGCAGCCTCTGGACAGTCGTGCCCAATGAGCAGTTCTTC. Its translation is CASSLWTVVPNEQFF.

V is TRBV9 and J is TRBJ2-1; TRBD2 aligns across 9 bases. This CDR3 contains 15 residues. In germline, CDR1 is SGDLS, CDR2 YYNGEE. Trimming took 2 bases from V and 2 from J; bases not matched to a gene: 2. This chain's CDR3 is CASSVSSGTYNEQFF. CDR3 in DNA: TGTGCCAGCAGCGTTTCTAGCGGGACCTACAATGAGCAGTTCTTC.

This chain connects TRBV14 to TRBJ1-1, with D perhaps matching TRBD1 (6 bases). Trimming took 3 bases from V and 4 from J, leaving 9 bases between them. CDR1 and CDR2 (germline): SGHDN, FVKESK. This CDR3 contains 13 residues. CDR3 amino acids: CASSHGQITEAFF. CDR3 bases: TGTGCCAGCAGCCACGGACAGATCACTGAAGCTTTCTTT.

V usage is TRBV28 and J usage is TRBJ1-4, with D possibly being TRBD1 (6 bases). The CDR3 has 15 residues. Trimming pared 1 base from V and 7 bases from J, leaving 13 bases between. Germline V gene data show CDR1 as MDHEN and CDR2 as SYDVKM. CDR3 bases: TGTGCCAGCAGTTTATCGGGGGGCTGGGGTGAAAAACTGTTTTTT. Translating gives CASSLSGGWGEKLFF.

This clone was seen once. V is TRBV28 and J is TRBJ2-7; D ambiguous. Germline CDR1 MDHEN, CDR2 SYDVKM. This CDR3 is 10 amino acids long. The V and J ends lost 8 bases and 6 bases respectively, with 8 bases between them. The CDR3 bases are TGTGCCAGCCGCTCGGTCGAGCAGTACTTC. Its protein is CASRSVEQYF.

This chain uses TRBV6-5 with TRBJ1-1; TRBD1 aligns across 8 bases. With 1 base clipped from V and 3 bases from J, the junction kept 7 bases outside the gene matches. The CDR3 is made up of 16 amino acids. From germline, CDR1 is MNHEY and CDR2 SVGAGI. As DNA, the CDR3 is TGTGCCAGCAGTTACTTGGGTCGGGGACAGGACACTGAAGCTTTCTTT. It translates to CASSYLGRGQDTEAFF.

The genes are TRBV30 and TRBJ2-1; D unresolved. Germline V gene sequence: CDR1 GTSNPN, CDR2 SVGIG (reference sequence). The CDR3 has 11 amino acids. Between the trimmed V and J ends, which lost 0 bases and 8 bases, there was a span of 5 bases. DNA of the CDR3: TGTGCCTGGAGTGTCCGGGATGAGCAGTTCTTC. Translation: CAWSVRDEQFF. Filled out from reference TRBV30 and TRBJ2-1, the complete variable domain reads SQTIHQWPATLVQPVGSPLSLECTVEGTSNPNLYWYRQAAGRGLQLLFYSVGIGQISSEVPQNLSASRPQDRQFILSSKKLLLSDSGFYLCAWSVRDEQFFGPGTRLTVL.

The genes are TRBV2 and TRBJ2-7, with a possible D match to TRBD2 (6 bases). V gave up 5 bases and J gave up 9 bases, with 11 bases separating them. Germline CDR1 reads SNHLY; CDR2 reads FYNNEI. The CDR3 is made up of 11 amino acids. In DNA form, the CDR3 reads TGTGCCAGCAGTATTATGGGGGGGCAGTACTTC. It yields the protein CASSIMGGQYF.

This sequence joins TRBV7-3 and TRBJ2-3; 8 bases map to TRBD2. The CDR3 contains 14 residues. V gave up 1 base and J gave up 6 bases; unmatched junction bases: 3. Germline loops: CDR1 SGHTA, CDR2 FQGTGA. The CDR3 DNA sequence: TGTGCCAGCAGCTTAAAAGCGGGAGCGGATACGCAGTATTTT. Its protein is CASSLKAGADTQYF.

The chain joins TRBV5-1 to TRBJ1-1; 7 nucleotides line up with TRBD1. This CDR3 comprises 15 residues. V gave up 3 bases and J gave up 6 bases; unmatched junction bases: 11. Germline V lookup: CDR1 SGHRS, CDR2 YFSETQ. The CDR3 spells CASSSNTKQGSEAFF. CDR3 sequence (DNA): TGCGCCAGCAGCTCAAATACCAAACAGGGGTCTGAAGCTTTCTTT.

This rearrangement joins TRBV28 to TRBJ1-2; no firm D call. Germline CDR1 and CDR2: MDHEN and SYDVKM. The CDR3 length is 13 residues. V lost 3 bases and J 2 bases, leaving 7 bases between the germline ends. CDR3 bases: TGTGCCAGCAGTTTGTACAAAAACTATGGCTACACCTTC. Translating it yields CASSLYKNYGYTF.

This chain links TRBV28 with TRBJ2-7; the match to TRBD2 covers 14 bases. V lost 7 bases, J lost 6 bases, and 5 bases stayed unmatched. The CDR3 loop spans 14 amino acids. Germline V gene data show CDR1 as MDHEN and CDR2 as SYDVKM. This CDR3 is CASNPGLAGAEQYF. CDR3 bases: TGTGCCAGCAATCCGGGACTAGCGGGAGCCGAGCAGTACTTC.